The 16 T cell receptor beta chains given below trace back to one sample, sequenced in a study of regulatory T cells in long-lasting Graves disease. Time point meaning: newly diagnosed GD, antithyroid drugs for less than 3 months. PBMCs were the source of the RNA used for TCR sequencing. Researchers made TCR beta libraries by using iRepertoire HTBI primers and running Arm-PCR on CDR3 regions. Each CDR3 protein gets one entry after TCRdb re-called the multiplex PCR reads with MiXCR. In the table there are about 540,000 distinct CDR3 sequences, about 14% of which are singletons. The same data also contributed to another study, on T cells in Graves' hyperthyroidism and ophthalmopathy.

The starting material was peripheral blood mononuclear cells (PBMCs), obtained at new diagnosis, from a patient treated with antithyroid drugs. The receptors originated from a man under 40 with Graves disease.

This clonotype was seen ten or more times. V and J are TRBV11-2 and TRBJ2-7; the D is unclear. The V gene lost 0 bases and the J gene lost 6 bases, with 9 bases spanning the gap. Germline CDR1 is SGHAT and CDR2 is FQNNGV. This CDR3 has 13 residues. CDR3 in DNA: TGTGCCAGCAGCTTAGATTCAAATTTCGAGCAGTACTTC. Protein product: CASSLDSNFEQYF. Based on the CDR3 plus reference TRBV11-2 and TRBJ2-7, the full variable domain is EAGVAQSPRYKIIEKRQSVAFWCNPISGHATLYWYQQILGQGPKLLIQFQNNGVVDDSQLPKDRFSAERLKGVDSTLKIQPAKLEDSAVYLCASSLDSNFEQYFGPGTRLTVT.

This clonotype was observed many times. The CDR3 is CSADGTSLTDTQYF. DNA for the CDR3: TGCAGTGCGGACGGGACTAGCCTTACAGATACGCAGTATTTT. The chain has TRBV20-1 and TRBJ2-3; TRBD2 agrees at 9 bases. CDR1 and CDR2 from the germline V gene are DFQATT and SNEGSKA (reference sequence). The CDR3 contains 14 residues. The junction had 7 bases not matched to a gene; V was cut back by 6 bases and J by 3 bases.

Many counts were recorded for this clonotype. This chain connects TRBV25-1 to TRBJ2-1, with D uncertain. The CDR3 loop spans 14 amino acids. The V end lost 1 base, the J end lost 9 bases, and 13 bases lay between the germline ends. Germline V gene lookup returns CDR1 MGHDK and CDR2 SYGVNS. This chain's CDR3 is CASSEWSGFGEQFF. The CDR3 DNA reads as TGTGCCAGCAGTGAATGGTCAGGCTTTGGTGAGCAGTTCTTC.

This clonotype has ten or more counts. J is TRBJ2-7 and V is TRBV12-3 or TRBV12-4, with 9 bases aligning to TRBD1. CDR3 length equals 15 residues. V shed 5 bases and J 2 bases; nucleotides not matched to a gene: 7. The DNA of the CDR3 is TGTGCCAGCAGTCCCGGGACAGGGCGAACCTACGAGCAGTACTTC. Translated, it gives CASSPGTGRTYEQYF.

The sample holds a few counts of this clonotype. J is TRBJ2-7 and V is TRBV18, with 8 bases lining up with TRBD1. Germline loops: CDR1 KGHSH, CDR2 LQKENI. This CDR3 is built from 15 residues. Trimming removed 2 bases from V and 3 bases from J; junction bases left unmatched: 6. The CDR3 region is CASSPSGQGNYEQYF. As DNA, the CDR3 is TGTGCCAGCTCACCATCCGGACAGGGAAACTACGAGCAGTACTTC.

In this sample, this clonotype turned up many times. The chain is built from TRBV28 and TRBJ2-1; the D gene could be TRBD1 or TRBD2 (5 bases each). V lost 5 bases, J lost 6 bases, and 20 bases lay in between. The germline gives CDR1 MDHEN, CDR2 SYDVKM. The CDR3 length is 16 residues. CDR3 region: CASSPAPGLASNEQFF. The CDR3 DNA reads as TGTGCCAGCAGTCCCGCCCCAGGGCTAGCCTCCAATGAGCAGTTCTTC.

This clonotype was observed once. The chain is built from TRBV20-1 and TRBJ2-7; TRBD1 agrees at 8 bases. The CDR3 consists of 14 residues. V was pared by 3 bases and J by 4 bases, with 8 bases of the junction left unmatched. Germline assignment: CDR1 DFQATT and CDR2 SNEGSKA (reference sequence). The DNA for the CDR3 is TGCAGTGCTAGCGGGGACAGGATCCTTTACGAGCAGTACTTC. Translated, it gives CSASGDRILYEQYF.

This clonotype was found many times. The chain couples TRBV6-1 to TRBJ2-1; 9 positions agree with TRBD2. V trimming: 3 bases; J trimming: 0 bases; junction bases outside the gene matches: 6. Per the germline V gene, CDR1 is MNHNS and CDR2 is SASEGT. This CDR3 has 17 residues. The CDR3 loop reads CASSDPSGVPSYNEQFF. As DNA, the CDR3 is TGTGCCAGCAGTGATCCTAGCGGGGTTCCCTCCTACAATGAGCAGTTCTTC.

This clonotype was seen repeatedly, ten times or more. The CDR3 DNA follows: TGTGCCAGCAGCTCGCCTCGAGACGCCCAAGAGACCCAGTACTTC. It is translated as CASSSPRDAQETQYF. This chain connects TRBV5-4 to TRBJ2-5; D is ambiguous. Germline V gene data show CDR1 as SGHNT and CDR2 as YYREEE (reference sequence). Trimming shortened V by 3 bases and J by 1 base, and 13 bases separated the two germline ends. The CDR3 consists of 15 residues. The complete variable domain, with remaining parts taken from reference TRBV5-4 and TRBJ2-5, reads ETGVTQSPTHLIKTRGQQVTLRCSSQSGHNTVSWYQQALGQGPQFIFQYYREEENGRGNFPPRFSGLQFPNYSSELNVNALELDDSALYLCASSSPRDAQETQYFGPGTRLLVL.

This clonotype showed up many times. The chain is built from TRBV29-1 and TRBJ2-7; 10 bases are shared with TRBD1. CDR1 is SQVTM and CDR2 is ANQGSEA in the germline V gene. The CDR3 runs 15 residues. The J segment lost 3 bases and the V segment lost 4 bases, leaving 9 bases of the junction unmatched. The CDR3 DNA reads as TGCAGCGTTGGGGGGACAGGGGCCAGGTTCTACGAGCAGTACTTC. It specifies CSVGGTGARFYEQYF.

This clonotype was counted at least ten times. The chain couples TRBV29-1 to TRBJ2-3; perhaps TRBD2 as D (5 bases). Germline V lookup: CDR1 SQVTM, CDR2 ANQGSEA. The CDR3 totals 13 residues. The V end lost 4 bases, the J end lost 1 base, and 9 bases lay between the germline ends. CDR3 loop: CSVVGDGTDTQYF. The CDR3, as DNA: TGCAGCGTTGTCGGGGATGGCACAGATACGCAGTATTTT.

This clonotype has a count of ten or more. V gene TRBV12-3 or TRBV12-4 combines with J gene TRBJ2-3; 7 bases align to TRBD2. V gave up 3 bases and J gave up 2 bases; unmatched junction bases: 2. This CDR3 is 14 amino acids long. The CDR3: CASSFRDYTDTQYF. CDR3 in DNA: TGTGCCAGCAGTTTCCGGGACTACACAGATACGCAGTATTTT.

A remark on this clonotype: A read error may account for a junction end that differs from germline. This chain links TRBV15 with TRBJ1-5; 7 bases fit TRBD1. The CDR3 consists of 14 residues. Germline CDR1 is LNHNV and CDR2 is YYDKDF (reference sequence). The CDR3 DNA reads TGTGCCACCAGCAGAGAAGGGGGCAATCCGCCCCAGCATTTT. Residues: CATSREGGNPPQHF.

The V gene is TRBV29-1, the J gene TRBJ2-5; D possibly corresponds to TRBD2 (6 bases). There are 14 residues in the CDR3. V dropped 5 bases and J dropped 3 bases, with 16 bases sitting between them. The V gene's germline CDR1 is SQVTM and CDR2 ANQGSEA. The CDR3: CSVLIAESKETQYF. CDR3 bases: TGCAGCGTTTTAATAGCGGAGTCGAAAGAGACCCAGTACTTC.

In its sample, this clonotype was seen once. V and J are TRBV10-1 and TRBJ2-1, with a tentative D call TRBD2 (5 bases). The CDR3 has 14 amino acids. Germline V CDR1 and CDR2: WNHNN, SYGVQD (reference sequence). Trimming left V 0 bases short and J 6 bases short, with 9 bases between. The DNA for the CDR3 is TGCGCCAGCAGTGAGTCGACGGGGTCCAATGAGCAGTTCTTC. As protein: CASSESTGSNEQFF.

In its sample, this clonotype was seen a few times. The genes are TRBV12-3 or TRBV12-4 and TRBJ1-6; TRBD1 is a possible D gene (6 bases). This CDR3 has 14 residues. V was clipped by 7 bases and J by 10 bases, with 17 bases between them. This CDR3 is CASTDRGGGSPLHF. The CDR3 nucleotides are TGTGCCAGCACCGACCGGGGAGGGGGGTCACCCCTCCACTTT.